These T cell receptor beta chains were read from a single sample in a study of T cells in Graves' hyperthyroidism and ophthalmopathy. TCRdb passed the multiplex PCR reads through MiXCR, listing each CDR3 protein once. Among 300,000 or so distinct CDR3 sequences listed, about a sixth were seen once. The specimen was blood. The receptors were gathered from an older woman with Graves' ophthalmopathy. CDR3s include the opening cysteine and the closing phenylalanine or tryptophan. Fields, in order: J gene, D gene, clone size, V gene, CDR3 protein, CDR3 DNA. D genes are given only for firm matches. Only some rows state a clone size, as once, few, many or a class for expanded clones.

TRBJ1-1	TRBD1	-	TRBV20-1	CSASRQGLGAFF	TGCAGTGCTTCGCGACAGGGGCTTGGAGCTTTCTTT
TRBJ2-1	TRBD2	many	TRBV19	CASSGGRGGYNEQFF	TGTGCCAGTAGTGGAGGGCGGGGGGGGTACAATGAGCAGTTCTTC
TRBJ2-1	-	many	TRBV24-1	CATSKDSYNEQFF	TGTGCCACCAGTAAGGACTCCTACAATGAGCAGTTCTTC
TRBJ1-4	-	-	TRBV6-2/TRBV6-3	CASSYSRGEKLFF	TGTGCCAGCAGTTACTCGAGGGGAGAAAAACTGTTTTTT
TRBJ1-5	TRBD1	-	TRBV12-5	CASGWAPGQGYNQPQHF	TGTGCTAGTGGTTGGGCTCCGGGACAGGGCTACAATCAGCCCCAGCATTTT
TRBJ2-7	TRBD1	-	TRBV27	CASSYGQALEQYF	TGTGCCAGCAGTTACGGACAGGCCCTCGAGCAGTACTTC
TRBJ2-3	TRBD2	-	TRBV3-1	CASSLGLAETTDTQYF	TGTGCCAGCAGCCTTGGACTAGCGGAGACCACAGATACGCAGTATTTT
TRBJ1-3	-	few	TRBV30	CAWSSGTGNTIYF	TGTGCCTGGAGTTCCGGTACTGGAAACACCATATATTTT
TRBJ2-7	TRBD1	many	TRBV7-9	CASSSLFGQDSYEQYF	TGTGCCAGCAGCTCCCTATTCGGACAGGACAGCTACGAGCAGTACTTC
TRBJ2-5	-	-	TRBV4-1	CASSRSSQETPYF	TGCGCCAGCAGCCGCTCCTCTCAAGAGACCCCGTACTTC
TRBJ1-4	-	-	TRBV4-2	CASSRDRSNEKLFF	TGTGCCAGCAGCCGAGACAGATCTAATGAAAAACTGTTTTTT
TRBJ2-6	-	few	TRBV11-2	CASTVTGANVLTF	TGTGCCAGTACGGTCACCGGGGCCAACGTCCTGACTTTC
TRBJ2-7	TRBD2	few	TRBV20-1	CSARGLASYEQYF	TGCAGTGCTAGAGGACTAGCTTCCTACGAGCAGTACTTC
TRBJ2-7	-	-	TRBV9	CASSVEGAEQYF	TGTGCCAGCAGCGTAGAAGGGGCCGAGCAGTACTTC
TRBJ2-3	TRBD1	many	TRBV5-1	CASSARQGLDTQYF	TGCGCCAGCAGCGCAAGACAGGGATTAGATACGCAGTATTTT
TRBJ1-2	-	many	TRBV6-5	CASSYGPNYGYTF	TGTGCCAGCAGTTACGGTCCGAACTATGGCTACACCTTC
TRBJ2-5	TRBD1	many	TRBV11-2	CASSQIGTGVPQYF	TGTGCCAGCAGCCAGATCGGGACAGGTGTCCCTCAGTACTTC
TRBJ2-1	-	-	TRBV4-1	CASSPLSIGVDNEQFF	TGCGCCAGCAGCCCACTGAGCATCGGGGTGGACAATGAGCAGTTCTTC
TRBJ1-6	TRBD1	many	TRBV11-2	CASSASGTGNPPERSYNSPLHF	TGTGCCAGCAGCGCCTCCGGGACAGGGAACCCCCCGGAACGCTCCTATAATTCACCCCTCCACTTT
TRBJ1-1	-	-	TRBV11-2	CASSLDGWGTEAFF	TGTGCCAGCAGCTTAGATGGGTGGGGCACTGAAGCTTTCTTT
TRBJ1-2	-	once	TRBV6-2/TRBV6-3	CASTNQTSMYLCASTNWGVYGYTF	-
TRBJ1-1	TRBD1	many	TRBV6-1	CASSERDRSLGAFF	TGTGCCAGCAGTGAAAGGGACAGGTCCCTTGGAGCTTTCTTT
TRBJ1-1	TRBD1	-	TRBV15	CATTSGTGAGNTEAFF	TGTGCCACCACATCCGGGACAGGGGCCGGGAACACTGAAGCTTTCTTT
TRBJ1-2	-	-	TRBV3-1	CASSLPQGSGGYTF	TGTGCCAGCAGCTTGCCACAGGGCTCCGGGGGCTACACCTTC
TRBJ1-4	-	-	TRBV29-1	CSADIGGGEKLFF	TGCAGCGCTGATATTGGGGGTGGTGAAAAACTGTTTTTT
TRBJ1-2	TRBD1	many	TRBV6-1	CASSTRQGSYGYTF	TGTGCCAGCAGTACGAGACAGGGTAGCTATGGCTACACCTTC
TRBJ2-3	TRBD2	-	TRBV10-2	CASQLAGPADTQYF	TGCGCCAGTCAACTAGCGGGGCCCGCGGATACGCAGTATTTT
TRBJ1-1	TRBD1	many	TRBV12-3/TRBV12-4	CASSPRTGRTEAFF	TGTGCCAGCAGTCCCAGGACAGGGCGAACTGAAGCTTTCTTT
TRBJ2-1	-	many	TRBV20-1	CSARDPGGISYNEQFF	TGCAGTGCTAGAGATCCCGGCGGAATATCCTACAATGAGCAGTTCTTC
TRBJ2-7	TRBD2	-	TRBV12-3/TRBV12-4	CASSLRREATYEQYF	TGTGCCAGCAGTTTGCGGCGGGAGGCAACCTACGAGCAGTACTTC
TRBJ2-3	TRBD1	many	TRBV10-3	CAIRRTGGTDTQYF	TGTGCCATCAGGAGGACAGGGGGTACAGATACGCAGTATTTT
TRBJ2-7	-	many	TRBV4-1	CASSVGRVGDEQYF	TGCGCCAGCAGCGTAGGCAGGGTAGGCGACGAGCAGTACTTC
TRBJ2-5	-	few	TRBV5-1	CASSLGHLRETQYF	TGCGCCAGCAGCTTGGGACACCTCCGGGAGACCCAGTACTTC